Sequencing of this TCR beta chain was carried out in a study of cytomegalovirus exposure and HLA in healthy donors. The V gene end was trimmed by 1 base and the J gene end by 2 bases; junction bases not matched to a gene: 7. The CDR3 has 16 residues. Germline V CDR1 and CDR2: SGHNT, YYREEE (reference sequence). 60 Vbeta and 13 Jbeta primers were used in PCR. Sequenced by immunoSEQ multiplex PCR; TCRdb stores in-frame clones only, minus some. The sample contains 90,000 to 130,000 clones, around three quarters of which appear only once. The specimen was PBMCs. This sequence joins TRBV5-4 and TRBJ1-2, with TRBD1 identical over 8 bases. This clonotype originated in a man aged 30 to 39 in good health and CMV-seropositive. CDR3 DNA: TGTGCCAGCAGCTTGTTCCGGACAGGGACAAACTATGGCTACACCTTC. Translation: CASSLFRTGTNYGYTF.